This TCR beta chain came from a study of patients and donors after allogeneic stem cell transplantation. This clonotype showed up just a few times. Trimming took 4 bases from V and 2 from J, leaving 13 bases between them. The CDR3 has 15 amino acids. Germline CDR1 SGHTA, CDR2 FQGNSA. In TCRdb, the RT-PCR reads were re-called with MiXCR into one record per CDR3 protein. The sample yields fewer than 500,000 distinct CDR3 sequences, more than 15% seen once. The chain combines TRBV7-2 with TRBJ2-3; D might be TRBD1 (6 bases). The source material was blood, either unsorted or a sorted T cell fraction (not recorded which). This clonotype was obtained from a human donor who was either an allogeneic HSCT recipient or a stem cell or donor lymphocyte infusion donor (not recorded which). It is not recorded whose cells these are; they may come from a transplant donor. CDR3 amino acids: CASSSRGQDTDTQYF. The CDR3 nucleotides read TGTGCCAGCAGCTCCCGGGGACAAGACACAGATACGCAGTATTTT.